Listed below are T cell receptor beta chains from one sample, sequenced in a study of shared clonotypes between healthy human individuals. The assay was immunoSEQ multiplex PCR, and TCRdb's table has in-frame clones only and misses some. The repertoire holds about 1.5 million clones, with 95% to 99% as singletons. Sample: naive CD4+ T cells sorted from blood. These receptors were taken from a man aged 25-45 years in good health. Both conserved end residues are part of each CDR3. Fields, in order: CDR3 DNA, CDR3 protein, D gene, clone size, J gene, V gene. A D gene is named only where the DNA matches it firmly. Size values are once, few and many counts, or a class for expanded clones, and some rows have none.

CDR3nt: TGTGCCAGCAGTCCTGAGGGTGTAGAGACCCAGTACTTC
CDR3aa: CASSPEGVETQYF
d_gene: NA
abundance: NA
j_gene: TRBJ2-5
v_gene: TRBV2

CDR3nt: TGTGCCAGCAGTGCCAGGGGTGGGGATGGCTACACCTTC
CDR3aa: CASSARGGDGYTF
d_gene: NA
abundance: NA
j_gene: TRBJ1-2
v_gene: TRBV25-1

CDR3nt: TGTGCCAGCAGGAACCCAGCGGGAGTTTACAATGAGCAGTTCTTC
CDR3aa: CASRNPAGVYNEQFF
d_gene: TRBD2
abundance: NA
j_gene: TRBJ2-1
v_gene: TRBV5-4

CDR3nt: TGTGCCACTCACCTTAGGTTCGGGAACGAGCAGTACTTC
CDR3aa: CATHLRFGNEQYF
d_gene: NA
abundance: NA
j_gene: TRBJ2-7
v_gene: TRBV2

CDR3nt: TGTGCCAGTAGTACAACAGGGGCCGCTTCCTATGGCTACACCTTC
CDR3aa: CASSTTGAASYGYTF
d_gene: TRBD1
abundance: NA
j_gene: TRBJ1-2
v_gene: TRBV19

CDR3nt: TGTGCCAGCAGTCCTGGGGGCACGACAAACACCGGGGAGCTGTTTTTT
CDR3aa: CASSPGGTTNTGELFF
d_gene: NA
abundance: NA
j_gene: TRBJ2-2
v_gene: TRBV28

CDR3nt: TGTGCCAGCAACAAGAAAAGGGGGGATTTCTTCTACGAGCAGTACTTC
CDR3aa: CASNKKRGDFFYEQYF
d_gene: NA
abundance: NA
j_gene: TRBJ2-7
v_gene: TRBV27

CDR3nt: TGTGCCAGCAGTTATTATGGCACAGATACGCAGTATTTT
CDR3aa: CASSYYGTDTQYF
d_gene: NA
abundance: NA
j_gene: TRBJ2-3
v_gene: TRBV6-5

CDR3nt: TGCAGCGTTGAAGGGTGGGAGCGGGCCTACTCCTACAATGAGCAGTTCTTC
CDR3aa: CSVEGWERAYSYNEQFF
d_gene: NA
abundance: NA
j_gene: TRBJ2-1
v_gene: TRBV29-1

CDR3nt: TGTGCCAGCAGTTACGACTCGAGCTCCTACAATGAGCAGTTCTTC
CDR3aa: CASSYDSSSYNEQFF
d_gene: NA
abundance: NA
j_gene: TRBJ2-1
v_gene: TRBV6-5

CDR3nt: TGTGCCAGCAGGTCTCGGCGGGAGGGCCGGAGCACAGATACGCAGTATTTT
CDR3aa: CASRSRREGRSTDTQYF
d_gene: TRBD2
abundance: NA
j_gene: TRBJ2-3
v_gene: TRBV5-4

CDR3nt: TGTGCCAGCAGTTCCTCGGGACAAACCATGGGCTACAATGAGCAGTTCTTC
CDR3aa: CASSSSGQTMGYNEQFF
d_gene: NA
abundance: NA
j_gene: TRBJ2-1
v_gene: TRBV27

CDR3nt: TGTGCCAGCTCACGGGACGCCTTCTACAATGAGCAGTTCTTC
CDR3aa: CASSRDAFYNEQFF
d_gene: NA
abundance: NA
j_gene: TRBJ2-1
v_gene: TRBV18

CDR3nt: TGTGCCAGCAGCTTAGCGACTAGCCCGTACCAAGAGACCCAGTACTTC
CDR3aa: CASSLATSPYQETQYF
d_gene: TRBD2
abundance: NA
j_gene: TRBJ2-5
v_gene: TRBV11-2

CDR3nt: TGTGCCAGCTCACCAGCGGGGTTGAATGAAAAACTGTTTTTT
CDR3aa: CASSPAGLNEKLFF
d_gene: NA
abundance: NA
j_gene: TRBJ1-4
v_gene: TRBV18

CDR3nt: TGTGCCAGCAGATCTCGGACAGGGGGCAATCAGCCCCAGCATTTT
CDR3aa: CASRSRTGGNQPQHF
d_gene: TRBD1
abundance: NA
j_gene: TRBJ1-5
v_gene: TRBV5-8

CDR3nt: TGCGCCAGCAGTTTATTGACGGGCCGACTAGCGGAGAATGAGCAGTTCTTC
CDR3aa: CASSLLTGRLAENEQFF
d_gene: TRBD2
abundance: NA
j_gene: TRBJ2-1
v_gene: TRBV4-1

CDR3nt: TGTGCCACCTTAGCGGAAGAGTTAAACAATGAGCAGTTCTTC
CDR3aa: CATLAEELNNEQFF
d_gene: NA
abundance: NA
j_gene: TRBJ2-1
v_gene: TRBV19

CDR3nt: TGTGCCAGCAGCAAAGGTGCGGGAGTCTACGAGCAGTACTTC
CDR3aa: CASSKGAGVYEQYF
d_gene: NA
abundance: NA
j_gene: TRBJ2-7
v_gene: TRBV21-1

CDR3nt: TGTGCCAGCAGTCTATTACTCAACACCGGGGAGCTGTTTTTT
CDR3aa: CASSLLLNTGELFF
d_gene: NA
abundance: NA
j_gene: TRBJ2-2
v_gene: TRBV6-5

CDR3nt: TGTGCCAGCAGCTTATATGGACCTGGGACAGGGGTTAGGCACGAGCAGTACTTC
CDR3aa: CASSLYGPGTGVRHEQYF
d_gene: TRBD1
abundance: NA
j_gene: TRBJ2-7
v_gene: TRBV11-2

CDR3nt: TGTGCCAGCAGCACGGCTAGCGGGCTTAGCGGGGAGCTGTTTTTT
CDR3aa: CASSTASGLSGELFF
d_gene: TRBD2
abundance: NA
j_gene: TRBJ2-2
v_gene: TRBV27

CDR3nt: TGTGCCAGCAGCTCGGGACTAGCGGGATCCTACAATGAGCAGTTCTTC
CDR3aa: CASSSGLAGSYNEQFF
d_gene: TRBD2
abundance: NA
j_gene: TRBJ2-1
v_gene: TRBV7-9

CDR3nt: TGTGCCAGCAGCTTTGACGGATCCTACAATGAGCAGTTCTTC
CDR3aa: CASSFDGSYNEQFF
d_gene: NA
abundance: NA
j_gene: TRBJ2-1
v_gene: TRBV7-9

CDR3nt: TGTGCCAGCAGCAAAGAGAAAGTTCGACCCTACAATGAGCAGTTCTTC
CDR3aa: CASSKEKVRPYNEQFF
d_gene: NA
abundance: NA
j_gene: TRBJ2-1
v_gene: TRBV21-1

CDR3nt: TGTGCCAGTAACCCCGGGACAGGGTTAGAGACCCAGTACTTC
CDR3aa: CASNPGTGLETQYF
d_gene: TRBD1
abundance: NA
j_gene: TRBJ2-5
v_gene: TRBV19

CDR3nt: TGCGCCAGCAGCGACGGGACTAGCGGCCGGGAGACCCAGTACTTC
CDR3aa: CASSDGTSGRETQYF
d_gene: TRBD2
abundance: NA
j_gene: TRBJ2-5
v_gene: TRBV10-1

CDR3nt: TGTGCCAGCACCCTCAGGGGTGTTTACGAGCAGTACTTC
CDR3aa: CASTLRGVYEQYF
d_gene: NA
abundance: NA
j_gene: TRBJ2-7
v_gene: TRBV7-2

CDR3nt: TGTGCCAGCAGCTTACGCGGGAGTAGGTACTACAATGAGCAGTTCTTC
CDR3aa: CASSLRGSRYYNEQFF
d_gene: TRBD2
abundance: NA
j_gene: TRBJ2-1
v_gene: TRBV11-2

CDR3nt: TGTGCCAGCTCACTAAAGAACATACTTGGCGATGGCTACACCTTC
CDR3aa: CASSLKNILGDGYTF
d_gene: NA
abundance: NA
j_gene: TRBJ1-2
v_gene: TRBV18

CDR3nt: TGCGCCAGCAGCACCCCCGGGAGCTATGGCTACACCTTC
CDR3aa: CASSTPGSYGYTF
d_gene: NA
abundance: NA
j_gene: TRBJ1-2
v_gene: TRBV5-1

CDR3nt: TGCGCCAGCAGCTTGTCCCGGGACGGAATCACAGATACGCAGTATTTT
CDR3aa: CASSLSRDGITDTQYF
d_gene: NA
abundance: once
j_gene: TRBJ2-3
v_gene: TRBV5-1

CDR3nt: TGTGCCAGTAGTAAAAGTGGGTCCCGCACAGATACGCAGTATTTT
CDR3aa: CASSKSGSRTDTQYF
d_gene: NA
abundance: NA
j_gene: TRBJ2-3
v_gene: TRBV19

CDR3nt: TGTGCCAGCTCACCACTGGCGGGGGTACAAGAGACCCAGTACTTC
CDR3aa: CASSPLAGVQETQYF
d_gene: TRBD2
abundance: NA
j_gene: TRBJ2-5
v_gene: TRBV18

CDR3nt: TGTGCCAGCATTGGTTTCGGACAGGGGTACGAGCAGTACTTC
CDR3aa: CASIGFGQGYEQYF
d_gene: TRBD1
abundance: NA
j_gene: TRBJ2-7
v_gene: TRBV25-1

CDR3nt: TGTGCCACCCGTTCGGGGGATGGTGACTATGGCTACACCTTC
CDR3aa: CATRSGDGDYGYTF
d_gene: NA
abundance: NA
j_gene: TRBJ1-2
v_gene: TRBV10-3

CDR3nt: TGTGCCAGCAGCCCCCCGCTAGCGGGAGCGGAGACCCAGTACTTC
CDR3aa: CASSPPLAGAETQYF
d_gene: TRBD2
abundance: NA
j_gene: TRBJ2-5
v_gene: TRBV14

CDR3nt: TGCGCCAGCAGTGAGAGGGCGGGAGGGCCGCTCTACAATGAGCAGTTCTTC
CDR3aa: CASSERAGGPLYNEQFF
d_gene: TRBD2
abundance: NA
j_gene: TRBJ2-1
v_gene: TRBV10-2

CDR3nt: TGCGCCAGCAGTTCCGGGGAGTACCAAGAGACCCAGTACTTC
CDR3aa: CASSSGEYQETQYF
d_gene: NA
abundance: NA
j_gene: TRBJ2-5
v_gene: TRBV10-1

CDR3nt: TGTGCCAGCAGCTTACTAGCGGGAGATACCAATGAGCAGTTCTTC
CDR3aa: CASSLLAGDTNEQFF
d_gene: TRBD2
abundance: NA
j_gene: TRBJ2-1
v_gene: TRBV7-3

CDR3nt: TGTGCCAGCTCACCACCGGGCTGGGAGGGAGATACGCAGTATTTT
CDR3aa: CASSPPGWEGDTQYF
d_gene: TRBD2
abundance: NA
j_gene: TRBJ2-3
v_gene: TRBV18

CDR3nt: TGTGCCAGCACCACACGGGTCGGGGAGCTGTTTTTT
CDR3aa: CASTTRVGELFF
d_gene: NA
abundance: NA
j_gene: TRBJ2-2
v_gene: TRBV6-5

CDR3nt: TGTGCCAGCAGCCCCGAGAGCTCCTACAATGAGCAGTTCTTC
CDR3aa: CASSPESSYNEQFF
d_gene: NA
abundance: NA
j_gene: TRBJ2-1
v_gene: TRBV11-2

CDR3nt: TGCGCCAGCAGCTTGGATAGGGATCAGCCCCAGCATTTT
CDR3aa: CASSLDRDQPQHF
d_gene: NA
abundance: NA
j_gene: TRBJ1-5
v_gene: TRBV5-1